This T cell receptor beta chain was sequenced during a study of shared T cell receptors in the human thymus. TCRdb's table, derived via immunoSEQ multiplex PCR, lists solely in-frame clones and lacks some. The table lists 500,000 to 750,000 clones, 70% to 90% of them singletons. Trimming cost V 4 bases and J 6 bases, with 13 bases left between them. This CDR3 contains 14 residues. Germline V gene data show CDR1 as ENHRY and CDR2 as SYGVKD. These records were also assigned to another study, of human thymus T cells. Per that paper: Obtained as resections during corrective heart surgery, the thymus tissue was then studied. Related research described thymic repertoires that were highly overlapping among unrelated individuals.

This chain joins TRBV10-3 and TRBJ1-5, with D possibly being TRBD1 (5 bases). The sequencing input was thymocytes. The clonotype originates from a boy younger than two with a congenital heart defect. CDR3 sequence (DNA): TGTGCCATCAGTGGGGGGAAGGAGGGTCAGCCCCAGCATTTT. It translates to CAISGGKEGQPQHF.